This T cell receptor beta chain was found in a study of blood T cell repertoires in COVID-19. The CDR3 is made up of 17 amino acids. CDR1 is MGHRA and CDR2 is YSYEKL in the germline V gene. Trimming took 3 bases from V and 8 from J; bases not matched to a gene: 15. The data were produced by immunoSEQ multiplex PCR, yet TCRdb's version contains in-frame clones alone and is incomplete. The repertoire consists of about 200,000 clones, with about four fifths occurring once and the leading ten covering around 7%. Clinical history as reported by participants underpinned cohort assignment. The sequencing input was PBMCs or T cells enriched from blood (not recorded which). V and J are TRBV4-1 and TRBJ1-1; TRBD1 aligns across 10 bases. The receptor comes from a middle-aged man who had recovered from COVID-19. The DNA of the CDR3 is TGCGCCAGCAGCCACTCGGTGTCGGGGGACAGGGGAGGAGAAGCTTTCTTT. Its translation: CASSHSVSGDRGGEAFF.